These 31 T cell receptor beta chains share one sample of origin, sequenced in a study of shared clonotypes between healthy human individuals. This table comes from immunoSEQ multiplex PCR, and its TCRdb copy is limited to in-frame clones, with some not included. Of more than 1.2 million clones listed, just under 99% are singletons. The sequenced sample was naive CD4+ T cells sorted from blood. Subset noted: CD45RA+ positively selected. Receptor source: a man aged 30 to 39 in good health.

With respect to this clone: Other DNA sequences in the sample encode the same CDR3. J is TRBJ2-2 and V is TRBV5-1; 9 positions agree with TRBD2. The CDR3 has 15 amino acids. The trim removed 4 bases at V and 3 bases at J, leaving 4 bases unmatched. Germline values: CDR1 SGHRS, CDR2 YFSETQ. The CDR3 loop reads CASSLGLADTGELFF. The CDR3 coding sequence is TGCGCCAGCAGCCTGGGACTAGCAGACACCGGGGAGCTGTTTTTT.

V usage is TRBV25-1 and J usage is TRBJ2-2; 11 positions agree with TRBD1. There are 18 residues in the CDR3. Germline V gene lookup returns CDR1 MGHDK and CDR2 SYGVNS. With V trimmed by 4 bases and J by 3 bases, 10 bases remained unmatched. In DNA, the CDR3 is TGTGCCAGCAGTGCCCTAGGACAGGGGGCGCGACACACCGGGGAGCTGTTTTTT. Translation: CASSALGQGARHTGELFF.

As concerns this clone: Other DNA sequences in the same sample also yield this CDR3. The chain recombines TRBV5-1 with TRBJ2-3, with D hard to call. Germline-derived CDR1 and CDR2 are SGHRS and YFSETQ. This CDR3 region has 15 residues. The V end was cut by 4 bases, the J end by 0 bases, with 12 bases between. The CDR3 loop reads CASSPGSKSTDTQYF. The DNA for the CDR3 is TGCGCCAGCAGCCCCGGGTCGAAGAGCACAGATACGCAGTATTTT.

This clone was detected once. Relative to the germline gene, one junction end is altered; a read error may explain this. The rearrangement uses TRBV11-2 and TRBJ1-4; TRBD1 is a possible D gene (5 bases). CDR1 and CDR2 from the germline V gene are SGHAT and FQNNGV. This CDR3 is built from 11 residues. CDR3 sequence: CASSCGTGGLF. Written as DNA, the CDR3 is TGTGCCAGCAGCTGTGGAACAGGTGGGCTTTTT.

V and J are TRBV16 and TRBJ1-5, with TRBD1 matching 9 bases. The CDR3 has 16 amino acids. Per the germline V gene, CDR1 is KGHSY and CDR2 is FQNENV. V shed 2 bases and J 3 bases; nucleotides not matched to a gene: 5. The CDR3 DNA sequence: TGTGCCAGCAGCCAAGCCGGGACAGGGTCCAATCAGCCCCAGCATTTT. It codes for CASSQAGTGSNQPQHF. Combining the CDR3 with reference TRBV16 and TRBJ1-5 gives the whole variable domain GEEVAQTPKHLVRGEGQKAKLYCAPIKGHSYVFWYQQVLKNEFKFLISFQNENVFDETGMPKERFSAKCLPNSPCSLEIQATKLEDSAVYFCASSQAGTGSNQPQHFGDGTRLSIL.

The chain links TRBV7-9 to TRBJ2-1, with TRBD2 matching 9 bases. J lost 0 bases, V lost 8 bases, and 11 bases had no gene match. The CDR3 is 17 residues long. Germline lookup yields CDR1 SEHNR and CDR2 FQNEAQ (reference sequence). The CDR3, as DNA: TGTGCCAGCTCGGGACTAGCTCTTAGGTTCTCCTACAATGAGCAGTTCTTC. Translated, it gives CASSGLALRFSYNEQFF.

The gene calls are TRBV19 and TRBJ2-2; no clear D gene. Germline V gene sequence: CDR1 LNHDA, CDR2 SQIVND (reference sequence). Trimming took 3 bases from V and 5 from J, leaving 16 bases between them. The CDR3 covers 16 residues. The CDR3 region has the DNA TGTGCCAGTAGTATTCTTATGTGGGGTTTGACCGGGGAGCTGTTTTTT. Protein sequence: CASSILMWGLTGELFF.

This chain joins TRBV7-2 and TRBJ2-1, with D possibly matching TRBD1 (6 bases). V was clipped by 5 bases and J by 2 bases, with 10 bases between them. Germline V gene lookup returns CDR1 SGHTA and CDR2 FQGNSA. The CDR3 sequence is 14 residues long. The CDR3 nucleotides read TGTGCCAGCAGCGGGACACCTGCCTACAATGAGCAGTTCTTC. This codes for CASSGTPAYNEQFF. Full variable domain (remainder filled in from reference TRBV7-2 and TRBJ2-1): GAGVSQSPSNKVTEKGKDVELRCDPISGHTALYWYRQSLGQGLEFLIYFQGNSAPDKSGLPSDRFSAERTGGSVSTLTIQRTQQEDSAVYLCASSGTPAYNEQFFGPGTRLTVL.

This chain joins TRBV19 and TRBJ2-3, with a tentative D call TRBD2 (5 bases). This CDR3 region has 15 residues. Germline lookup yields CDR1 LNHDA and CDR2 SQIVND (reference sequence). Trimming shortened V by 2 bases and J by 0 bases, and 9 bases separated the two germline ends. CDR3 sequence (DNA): TGTGCCAGTAGTATAAGCGGAGTTAGCACAGATACGCAGTATTTT. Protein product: CASSISGVSTDTQYF.

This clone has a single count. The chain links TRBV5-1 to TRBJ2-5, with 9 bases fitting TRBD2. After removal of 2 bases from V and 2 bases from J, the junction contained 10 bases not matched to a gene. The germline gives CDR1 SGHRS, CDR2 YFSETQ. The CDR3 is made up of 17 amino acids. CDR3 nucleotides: TGCGCCAGCAGCTTTAGCCAAACCACTAGCGGGCAAGAGACCCAGTACTTC. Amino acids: CASSFSQTTSGQETQYF.

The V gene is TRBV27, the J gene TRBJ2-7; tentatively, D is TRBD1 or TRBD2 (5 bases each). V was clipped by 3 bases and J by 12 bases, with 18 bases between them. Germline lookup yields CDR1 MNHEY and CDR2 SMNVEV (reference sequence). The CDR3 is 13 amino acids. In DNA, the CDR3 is TGTGCCAGCAGTTTCAGGGACCCTTTAGGACTGTACTTC. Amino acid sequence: CASSFRDPLGLYF.

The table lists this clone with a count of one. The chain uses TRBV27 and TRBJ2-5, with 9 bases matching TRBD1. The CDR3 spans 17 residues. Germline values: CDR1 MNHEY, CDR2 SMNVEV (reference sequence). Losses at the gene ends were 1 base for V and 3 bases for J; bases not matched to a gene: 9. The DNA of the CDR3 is TGTGCCAGCAGTTTATATGGGGGGGGACAGGGCAAAGAGACCCAGTACTTC. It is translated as CASSLYGGGQGKETQYF.

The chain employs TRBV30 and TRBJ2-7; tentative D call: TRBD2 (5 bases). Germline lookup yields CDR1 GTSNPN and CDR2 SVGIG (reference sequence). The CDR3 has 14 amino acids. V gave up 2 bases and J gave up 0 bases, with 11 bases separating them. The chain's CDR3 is CAWSRSGPSYEQYF. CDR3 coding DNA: TGTGCCTGGAGTAGGAGCGGACCCTCCTACGAGCAGTACTTC.

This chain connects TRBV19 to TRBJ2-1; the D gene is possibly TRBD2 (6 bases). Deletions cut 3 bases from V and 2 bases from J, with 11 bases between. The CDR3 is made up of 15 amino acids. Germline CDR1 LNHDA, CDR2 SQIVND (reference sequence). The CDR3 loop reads CASSIRGTTYNEQFF. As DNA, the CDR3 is TGTGCCAGTAGTATCCGGGGGACCACCTACAATGAGCAGTTCTTC. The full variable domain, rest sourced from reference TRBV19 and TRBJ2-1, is DGGITQSPKYLFRKEGQNVTLSCEQNLNHDAMYWYRQDPGQGLRLIYYSQIVNDFQKGDIAEGYSVSREKKESFPLTVTSAQKNPTAFYLCASSIRGTTYNEQFFGPGTRLTVL.

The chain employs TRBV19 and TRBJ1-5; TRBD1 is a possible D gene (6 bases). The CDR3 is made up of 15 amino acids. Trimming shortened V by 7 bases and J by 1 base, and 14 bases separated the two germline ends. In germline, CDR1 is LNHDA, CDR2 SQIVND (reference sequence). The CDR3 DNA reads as TGTGCCAGTACCCCCGCCGGGACAAGCAATCAGCCCCAGCATTTT. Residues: CASTPAGTSNQPQHF.

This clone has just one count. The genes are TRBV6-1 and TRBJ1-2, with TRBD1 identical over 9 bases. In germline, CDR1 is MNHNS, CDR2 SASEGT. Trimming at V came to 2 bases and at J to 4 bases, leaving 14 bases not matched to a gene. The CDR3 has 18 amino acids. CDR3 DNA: TGTGCCAGCAGTGAACTTCCGGGACAGGGCCCTGGATTCTATGGCTACACCTTC. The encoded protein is CASSELPGQGPGFYGYTF.

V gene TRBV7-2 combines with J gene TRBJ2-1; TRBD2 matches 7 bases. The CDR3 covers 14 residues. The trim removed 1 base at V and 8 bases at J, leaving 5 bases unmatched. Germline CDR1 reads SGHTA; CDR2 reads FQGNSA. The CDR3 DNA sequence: TGTGCCAGCAGCTTAGGGGCGGGAGCGGATGAGCAGTTCTTC. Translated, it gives CASSLGAGADEQFF.

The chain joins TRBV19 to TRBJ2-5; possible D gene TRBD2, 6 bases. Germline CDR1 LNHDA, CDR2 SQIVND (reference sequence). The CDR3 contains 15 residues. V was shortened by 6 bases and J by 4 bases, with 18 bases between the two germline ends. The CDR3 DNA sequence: TGTGCCAGTAGGTCGGTCGCGGGACCAGGAGAGACCCAGTACTTC. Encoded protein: CASRSVAGPGETQYF.

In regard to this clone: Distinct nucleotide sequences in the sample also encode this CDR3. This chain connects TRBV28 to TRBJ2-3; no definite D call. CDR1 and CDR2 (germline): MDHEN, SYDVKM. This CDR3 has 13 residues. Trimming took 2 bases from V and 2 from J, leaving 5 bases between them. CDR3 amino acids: CASSLRVTDTQYF. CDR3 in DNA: TGTGCCAGCAGTTTACGGGTCACAGATACGCAGTATTTT.

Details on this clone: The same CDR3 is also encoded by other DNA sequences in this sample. CDR3 protein: CAISEGQETQYF. DNA of the CDR3: TGTGCCATCAGTGAGGGTCAAGAGACCCAGTACTTC. The J gene is TRBJ2-5, the V gene TRBV10-3, with D unresolved. Germline V gene sequence: CDR1 ENHRY, CDR2 SYGVKD. The germline V and J ends were trimmed by 2 bases and 2 bases, with 3 bases remaining between them. The CDR3 contains 12 residues.

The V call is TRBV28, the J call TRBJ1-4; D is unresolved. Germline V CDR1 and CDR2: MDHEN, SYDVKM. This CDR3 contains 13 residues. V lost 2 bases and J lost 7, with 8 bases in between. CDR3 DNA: TGTGCCAGCAGTTTAGGAGGTCGTGAAAAACTGTTTTTT. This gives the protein CASSLGGREKLFF. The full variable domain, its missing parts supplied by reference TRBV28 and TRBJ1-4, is DVKVTQSSRYLVKRTGEKVFLECVQDMDHENMFWYRQDPGLGLRLIYFSYDVKMKEKGDIPEGYSVSREKKERFSLILESASTNQTSMYLCASSLGGREKLFFGSGTQLSVL.

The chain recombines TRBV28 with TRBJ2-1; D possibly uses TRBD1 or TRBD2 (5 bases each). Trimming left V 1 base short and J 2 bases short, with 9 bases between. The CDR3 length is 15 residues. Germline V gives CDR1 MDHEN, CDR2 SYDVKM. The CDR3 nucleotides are TGTGCCAGCAGTTTATTTGGGACGCCCTACAATGAGCAGTTCTTC. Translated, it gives CASSLFGTPYNEQFF.

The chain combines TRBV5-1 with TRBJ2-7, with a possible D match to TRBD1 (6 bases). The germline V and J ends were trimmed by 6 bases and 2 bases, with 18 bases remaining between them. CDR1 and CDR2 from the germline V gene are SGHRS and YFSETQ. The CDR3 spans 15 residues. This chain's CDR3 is CASTTHLDSPYEQYF. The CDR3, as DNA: TGCGCCAGCACTACTCATTTGGACAGCCCCTACGAGCAGTACTTC.

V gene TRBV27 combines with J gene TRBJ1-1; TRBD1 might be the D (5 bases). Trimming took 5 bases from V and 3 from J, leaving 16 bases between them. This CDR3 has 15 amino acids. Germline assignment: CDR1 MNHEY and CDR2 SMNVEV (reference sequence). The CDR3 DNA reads TGTGCCAGCAGTGCCATTCCGGGACCGCACACTGAAGCTTTCTTT. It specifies CASSAIPGPHTEAFF.

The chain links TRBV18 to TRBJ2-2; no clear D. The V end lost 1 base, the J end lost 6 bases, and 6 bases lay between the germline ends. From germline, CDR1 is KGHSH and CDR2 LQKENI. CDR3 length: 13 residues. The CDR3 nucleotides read TGTGCCAGCTCACCACTCCCGTCCGGGGAGCTGTTTTTT. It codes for CASSPLPSGELFF.

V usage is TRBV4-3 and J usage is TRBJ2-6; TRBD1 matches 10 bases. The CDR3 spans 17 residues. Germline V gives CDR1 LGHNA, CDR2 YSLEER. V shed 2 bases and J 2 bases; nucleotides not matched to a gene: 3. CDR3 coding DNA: TGCGCCAGCAGCCAACCTGGGACAGGGGCTGGGGCCAACGTCCTGACTTTC. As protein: CASSQPGTGAGANVLTF.

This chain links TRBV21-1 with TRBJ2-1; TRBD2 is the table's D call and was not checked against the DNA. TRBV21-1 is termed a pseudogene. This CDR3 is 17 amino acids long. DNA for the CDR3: TGTGCCAGCAGCAAGTTTGGCGGGACTAGTATGTGCAATGAGCAGTTCTTC. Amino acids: CASSKFGGTSMCNEQFF.

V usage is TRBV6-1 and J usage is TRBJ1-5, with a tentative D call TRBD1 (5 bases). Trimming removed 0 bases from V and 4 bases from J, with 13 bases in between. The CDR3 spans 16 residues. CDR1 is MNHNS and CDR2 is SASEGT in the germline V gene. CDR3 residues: CASSEAWGLGNQPQHF. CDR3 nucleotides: TGTGCCAGCAGTGAAGCATGGGGCTTAGGGAATCAGCCCCAGCATTTT.

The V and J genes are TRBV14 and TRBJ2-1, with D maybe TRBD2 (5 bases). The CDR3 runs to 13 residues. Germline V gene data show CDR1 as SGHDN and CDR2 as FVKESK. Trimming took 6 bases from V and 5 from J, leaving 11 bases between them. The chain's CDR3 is CASSPTTHNEQFF. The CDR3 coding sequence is TGTGCCAGCAGTCCGACTACCCACAATGAGCAGTTCTTC.

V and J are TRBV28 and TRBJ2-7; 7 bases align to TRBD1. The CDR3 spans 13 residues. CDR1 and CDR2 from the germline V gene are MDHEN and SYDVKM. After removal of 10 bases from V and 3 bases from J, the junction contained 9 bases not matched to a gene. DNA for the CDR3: TGTGCCACCCGAGACAGGGTAGTCTACGAGCAGTACTTC. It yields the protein CATRDRVVYEQYF.

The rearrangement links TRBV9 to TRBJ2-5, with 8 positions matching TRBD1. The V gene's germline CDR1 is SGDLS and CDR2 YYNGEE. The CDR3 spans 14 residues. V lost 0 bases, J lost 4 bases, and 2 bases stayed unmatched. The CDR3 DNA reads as TGTGCCAGCAGCGTAGACAGGGGGTCAGAGACCCAGTACTTC. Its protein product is CASSVDRGSETQYF.